The 3 T cell receptor beta chains listed next were all sequenced from one sample in a study of T cells in localized non-small cell lung cancer. The table came from immunoSEQ multiplex PCR; TCRdb's copy has only in-frame clones and leaves some out. The sample has about 40,000 clones; around nine tenths are singletons. The sequences come from peripheral blood, collected before any cancer treatment. Every receptor here comes from a man aged 18 to 49 with stage I lung adenocarcinoma.

The chain joins TRBV30 to TRBJ1-1, with no clear D. Germline V gene data show CDR1 as GTSNPN and CDR2 as SVGIG (reference sequence). Trimming cost V 4 bases and J 1 base, with 10 bases left between them. The CDR3 extends over 13 amino acids. CDR3 in DNA: TGTGCCTGGATAAACCTACAGAACACTGAAGCTTTCTTT. This codes for CAWINLQNTEAFF.

This sequence joins TRBV6-1 and TRBJ2-1; maybe TRBD1 (8 bases). CDR1 MNHNS and CDR2 SASEGT come from the germline V gene. V was clipped by 5 bases and J by 12 bases, with 17 bases between them. CDR3 length: 13 residues. DNA of the CDR3: TGTGCCAGCAGTACAGGGGGGGGTTTTGTGCAGTTCTTC. The encoded protein is CASSTGGGFVQFF.

The chain links TRBV7-2 to TRBJ2-1, with TRBD2 identical over 8 bases. Germline CDR1 reads SGHTA; CDR2 reads FQGNSA. The CDR3 is 16 residues long. J was trimmed by 5 bases and V by 0 bases; bases with no gene match: 6. In DNA, the CDR3 is TGTGCCAGCAGCTTAGCCCCTAGCGGGCTGAACAATGAGCAGTTCTTC. It specifies CASSLAPSGLNNEQFF. Supplemented by reference TRBV7-2 and TRBJ2-1, the full variable domain reads GAGVSQSPSNKVTEKGKDVELRCDPISGHTALYWYRQSLGQGLEFLIYFQGNSAPDKSGLPSDRFSAERTGGSVSTLTIQRTQQEDSAVYLCASSLAPSGLNNEQFFGPGTRLTVL.